The clone carrying this TCR beta chain was recorded a few times. The antigen remains unidentified. Germline CDR1 SGHVS, CDR2 FNYEAQ. The CDR3 spans 14 residues. V was shortened by 1 base and J by 5 bases, with 11 bases between the two germline ends. The data originate from a study of beta chain features in type 1 diabetes. Broader study findings: The study found moderately but significantly shorter TCRB CDR3s in all four CD4+ subsets of Type 1 diabetes patients.

Reverse transcription of all isolated RNA meant that expressed TCRB transcripts were sequenced. Sequencing was performed with immunoSEQ multiplex PCR; in TCRdb, only in-frame clones are kept and a portion is missing. This sample yields about 370,000 clones, of which over 8.5% are seen a single time; approximately 0.6% belongs to the top ten. This clonotype was sampled from a man aged 25-45 years with type 1 diabetes. This chain connects TRBV7-6 to TRBJ2-5; no firm D call. Specimen: central memory CD4+ T cells from blood. CDR3 loop: CASSLGQTGETQYF. Written as DNA, the CDR3 is TGTGCCAGCAGCTTAGGGCAAACTGGGGAGACCCAGTACTTC.